A single sample gave rise to the 17 T cell receptor beta chains below, sequenced in a study of blood T cell repertoires in COVID-19. The assay was immunoSEQ multiplex PCR, and TCRdb's table has in-frame clones only and misses some. The sample has 170,000 or so clones; around 87% are singletons. The sample was peripheral blood. The receptors come from a man aged 35 to 55 with active or convalescent COVID-19.

The gene calls are TRBV2 and TRBJ2-2; D perhaps matches TRBD1 (6 bases). The germline V and J ends were trimmed by 2 bases and 7 bases, with 14 bases remaining between them. This CDR3 has 15 residues. Germline CDR1 SNHLY, CDR2 FYNNEI. The CDR3 sequence: CASSERAGAGGELFF. The CDR3 coding sequence is TGTGCCAGCAGTGAACGGGCAGGGGCTGGCGGGGAGCTGTTTTTT. The complete variable domain, with remaining parts taken from reference TRBV2 and TRBJ2-2, reads EPEVTQTPSHQVTQMGQEVILRCVPISNHLYFYWYRQILGQKVEFLVSFYNNEISEKSEIFDDQFSVERPDGSNFTLKIRSTKLEDSAMYFCASSERAGAGGELFFGEGSRLTVL.

This clone has only a few counts. This sequence joins TRBV6-1 and TRBJ1-4, with D perhaps matching TRBD1 (5 bases). The ends were cut back, 4 bases at V and 6 bases at J, with 24 bases in the middle. The CDR3 sequence is 18 residues long. CDR1 is MNHNS and CDR2 is SASEGT in the germline V gene. CDR3 amino acids: CASSVGAHPGGTYEKLFF. The CDR3 nucleotides are TGTGCCAGCAGTGTGGGAGCCCATCCAGGAGGGACTTATGAAAAACTGTTTTTT.

V usage is TRBV9 and J usage is TRBJ1-5; the D gene is possibly TRBD1 (6 bases). The CDR3 covers 17 residues. The V gene lost 3 bases and the J gene lost 4 bases, with 20 bases spanning the gap. Germline-derived CDR1 and CDR2 are SGDLS and YYNGEE. DNA for the CDR3: TGTGCCAGCAGCGAGCTCAAAAAGGGACAAATTAATCAGCCCCAGCATTTT. Translating it yields CASSELKKGQINQPQHF.

This chain connects TRBV4-3 to TRBJ1-1; D not certain. V was shortened by 0 bases and J by 5 bases, with 7 bases between the two germline ends. This CDR3 contains 13 residues. Germline V lookup: CDR1 LGHNA, CDR2 YSLEER. CDR3 in amino acids: CASSQEGRTEAFF. In DNA form, the CDR3 reads TGCGCCAGCAGCCAAGAAGGGAGAACTGAAGCTTTCTTT.

The chain has TRBV5-1 and TRBJ1-4; tentative D call: TRBD1 (6 bases). The CDR3 is 13 amino acids. Germline lookup yields CDR1 SGHRS and CDR2 YFSETQ. Trimming removed 4 bases from V and 8 bases from J, with 12 bases in between. The CDR3 bases are TGCGCCAGCAGCGAGGGGGATGGGGAAAAACTGTTTTTT. Its protein product is CASSEGDGEKLFF.

J is TRBJ2-7 and V is TRBV4-1; D might be TRBD1 (5 bases). Germline V gene data show CDR1 as MGHRA and CDR2 as YSYEKL. Trimming took 0 bases from V and 4 from J, leaving 10 bases between them. The CDR3 length is 14 residues. This CDR3 reads CASSQEAGFYEQYF. The CDR3 coding sequence is TGCGCCAGCAGCCAAGAGGCAGGGTTTTACGAGCAGTACTTC.

This sequence joins TRBV7-2 and TRBJ1-6, with D perhaps matching TRBD1 (5 bases). The germline gives CDR1 SGHTA, CDR2 FQGNSA. V was shortened by 1 base and J by 6 bases, with 16 bases between the two germline ends. CDR3 length: 17 residues. CDR3 coding DNA: TGTGCCAGCAGCTTAGGGGGGGGTGGAGGGCTTAATTCACCCCTCCACTTT. It encodes CASSLGGGGGLNSPLHF.

This rearrangement joins TRBV6-1 to TRBJ1-2; TRBD1 matches 8 bases. The CDR3 consists of 16 residues. The trim removed 4 bases at V and 7 bases at J, leaving 14 bases unmatched. CDR1 MNHNS and CDR2 SASEGT come from the germline V gene. CDR3 protein: CASSVSLQTGAGGYTF. In DNA, the CDR3 is TGTGCCAGCAGTGTCAGCCTCCAGACAGGGGCGGGTGGCTACACCTTC.

The rearrangement joins TRBV5-6 to TRBJ1-3; TRBD1 might be the D (6 bases). This CDR3 contains 14 residues. Germline values: CDR1 SGHDT, CDR2 YYEEEE. V lost 4 bases and J lost 1, with 9 bases in between. The DNA for the CDR3 is TGTGCCAGCAGCCGCGGACAGTCTGGAAACACCATATATTTT. Translation gives CASSRGQSGNTIYF.

This chain joins TRBV19 and TRBJ1-1; D uncertain. The V end was cut by 2 bases, the J end by 9 bases, with 19 bases between. The CDR3 has 15 amino acids. CDR1 and CDR2 (germline): LNHDA, SQIVND (reference sequence). The CDR3 DNA follows: TGTGCCAGTAGTATAAACGCCGGGGAAGGTAGGAAAGCTTTCTTT. Translating gives CASSINAGEGRKAFF.

This clone appeared a single time. V is TRBV12-3 or TRBV12-4 and J is TRBJ1-1; D gene unclear. Between the trimmed V and J ends, which lost 3 bases and 11 bases, there was a span of 10 bases. The CDR3 is 11 residues long. The CDR3 sequence is CASSLVGVAFF. The CDR3 DNA reads as TGTGCCAGCAGTTTGGTCGGGGTCGCTTTCTTT.

This sequence joins TRBV24-1 and TRBJ2-1, with D possibly being TRBD2 (6 bases). Germline V lookup: CDR1 KGHDR, CDR2 SFDVKD. V shed 9 bases and J shed 2 bases, with 13 bases lying between them. The CDR3 has 14 residues. CDR3 loop: CATGDGGAYNEQFF. CDR3 nucleotides: TGTGCCACCGGGGATGGAGGGGCCTACAATGAGCAGTTCTTC.

This chain connects TRBV7-9 to TRBJ2-7; TRBD2 matches at 10 bases. V shed 5 bases and J 0 bases; nucleotides not matched to a gene: 7. CDR3 length: 16 residues. Germline V CDR1 and CDR2: SEHNR, FQNEAQ (reference sequence). The CDR3: CASSPKRGGSSYEQYF. CDR3 sequence (DNA): TGTGCCAGCAGCCCCAAGCGGGGGGGTAGCTCCTACGAGCAGTACTTC.

The genes are TRBV12-3 or TRBV12-4 and TRBJ1-1; no reliable D call. The CDR3 runs to 13 residues. Trimming removed 2 bases from V and 1 base from J, with 5 bases in between. CDR3 protein: CASSLLQNTEAFF. The CDR3 DNA reads as TGTGCCAGCAGTTTATTACAGAACACTGAAGCTTTCTTT.

The genes are TRBV3-1 (or the pseudogene TRBV3-2) and TRBJ2-5; 12 nucleotides agree with TRBD1. Germline V lookup: CDR1 LGHDT, CDR2 YNNKEL (reference sequence). The CDR3 sequence is 13 residues long. Trimming cost V 6 bases and J 9 bases; bases outside gene matches: 5. The CDR3 protein is CASRGQGAGAQYF. The CDR3 DNA reads as TGTGCCAGCAGGGGACAGGGGGCAGGGGCCCAGTACTTC.

The chain is built from TRBV19 and TRBJ1-5; no reliable D call. The CDR3 is 16 residues long. The V gene's germline CDR1 is LNHDA and CDR2 SQIVND (reference sequence). V was trimmed by 7 bases and J by 6 bases, leaving 22 bases between them. CDR3: CASTRHSRAPSQPQHF. CDR3 nucleotides: TGTGCCAGTACTCGTCATTCGAGGGCCCCAAGTCAGCCCCAGCATTTT.

The rearrangement joins TRBV28 to TRBJ1-2; a weak D match, TRBD1 (6 bases). The CDR3 is made up of 12 amino acids. V lost 7 bases, J lost 8 bases, and 14 bases lay in between. Per germline, CDR1 MDHEN and CDR2 SYDVKM. CDR3 loop: CASKAGAGGYTF. CDR3 nucleotide sequence: TGTGCCAGCAAGGCGGGGGCAGGGGGCTACACCTTC.